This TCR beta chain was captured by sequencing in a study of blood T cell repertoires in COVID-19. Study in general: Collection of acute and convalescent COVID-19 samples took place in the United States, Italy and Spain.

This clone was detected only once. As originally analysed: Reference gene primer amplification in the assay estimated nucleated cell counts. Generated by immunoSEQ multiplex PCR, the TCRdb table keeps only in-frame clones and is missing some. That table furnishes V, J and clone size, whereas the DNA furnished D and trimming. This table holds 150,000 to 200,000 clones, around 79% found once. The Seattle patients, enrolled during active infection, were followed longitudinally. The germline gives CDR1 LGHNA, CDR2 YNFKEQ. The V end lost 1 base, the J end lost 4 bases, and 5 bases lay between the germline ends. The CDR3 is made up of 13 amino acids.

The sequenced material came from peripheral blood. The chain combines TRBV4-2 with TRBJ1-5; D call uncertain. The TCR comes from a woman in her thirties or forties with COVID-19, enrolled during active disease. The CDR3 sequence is CASSQGGNQPQHF. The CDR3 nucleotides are TGTGCCAGCAGCCAAGGAGGGAATCAGCCCCAGCATTTT.